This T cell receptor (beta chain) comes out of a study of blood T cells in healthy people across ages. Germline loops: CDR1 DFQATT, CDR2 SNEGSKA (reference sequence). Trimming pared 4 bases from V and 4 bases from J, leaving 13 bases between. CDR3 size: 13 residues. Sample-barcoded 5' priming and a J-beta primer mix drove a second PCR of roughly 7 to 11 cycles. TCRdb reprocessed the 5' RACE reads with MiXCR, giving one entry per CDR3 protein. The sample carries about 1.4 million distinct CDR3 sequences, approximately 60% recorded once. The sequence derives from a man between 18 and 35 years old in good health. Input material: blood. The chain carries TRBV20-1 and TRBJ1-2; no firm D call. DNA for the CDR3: TGCAGTGCTATGGTCCAGAATACCTATGGCTACACCTTC. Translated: CSAMVQNTYGYTF.